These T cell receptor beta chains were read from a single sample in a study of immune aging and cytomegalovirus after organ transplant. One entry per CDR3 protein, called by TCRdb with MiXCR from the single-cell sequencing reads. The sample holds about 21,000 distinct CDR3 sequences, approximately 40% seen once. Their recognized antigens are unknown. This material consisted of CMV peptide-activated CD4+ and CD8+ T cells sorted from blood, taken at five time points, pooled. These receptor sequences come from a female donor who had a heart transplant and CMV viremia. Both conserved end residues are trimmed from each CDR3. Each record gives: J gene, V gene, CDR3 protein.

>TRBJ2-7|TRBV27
ASSPLGVSYEQY
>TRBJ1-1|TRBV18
ASSDSGVYTEAF
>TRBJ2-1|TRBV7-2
ASSLANPPTVDEQF
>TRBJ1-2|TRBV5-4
ASSPGGLANYGYT
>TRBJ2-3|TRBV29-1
SVDATAGDTQY
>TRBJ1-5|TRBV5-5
ASSRGGDSNQPQH
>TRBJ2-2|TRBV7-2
ASGSGLVTGELF
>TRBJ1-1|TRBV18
ASSPLSGGRNTEAF
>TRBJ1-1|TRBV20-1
SAPKGYQNTEAF
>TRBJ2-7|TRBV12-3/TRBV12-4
AGSRTRYEQY
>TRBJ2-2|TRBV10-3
AIRDRDTGELF
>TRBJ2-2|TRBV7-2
ASSPRTATGELF
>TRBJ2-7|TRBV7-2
ASGPWATGEQY
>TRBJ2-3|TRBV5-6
ASSWGTNTQY
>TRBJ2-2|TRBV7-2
ASRLAGGGTGELF
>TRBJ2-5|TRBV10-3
AISEGDGETQY
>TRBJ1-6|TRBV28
ASNPGGSAYNSPLH
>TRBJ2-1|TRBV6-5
ASRGAGGPGNEQF
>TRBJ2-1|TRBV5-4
ASSPRTSVSYNEQF
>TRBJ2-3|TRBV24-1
ATSDFAADTDTQY
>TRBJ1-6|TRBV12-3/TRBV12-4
ASSLVIAWSTERSPLH
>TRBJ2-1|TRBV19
ASSIKGLAHEQF
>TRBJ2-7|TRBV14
ASSQFRAYEQY
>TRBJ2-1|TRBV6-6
ASRTGTGGNEQF
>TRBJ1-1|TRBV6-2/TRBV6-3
ASRDRVNTEAF
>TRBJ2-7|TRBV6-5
ASSYSGGRTYEQY
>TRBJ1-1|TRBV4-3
ASSQVGSMNTEAF
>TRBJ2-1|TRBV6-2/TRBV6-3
ASSGGYNEQF
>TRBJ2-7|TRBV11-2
ASSLARLAASYEQY
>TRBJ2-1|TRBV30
AWSKLAGGPNEQS
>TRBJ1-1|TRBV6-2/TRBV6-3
ASSQGTEAF
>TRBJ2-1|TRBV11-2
ASSSVLGTDNEQF
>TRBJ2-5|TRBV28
ASSSGLAGTGLSETQY
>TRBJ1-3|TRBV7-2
ASGEGTGNTIY
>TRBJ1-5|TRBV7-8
ASSLRTIQPQH
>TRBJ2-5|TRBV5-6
ASAVGRGFLTQY
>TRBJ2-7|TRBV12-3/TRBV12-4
ASSSGTGVSYEQY
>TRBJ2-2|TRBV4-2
ASSQVGGGKSTNTGELF
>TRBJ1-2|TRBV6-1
ANRVARTNYGHT
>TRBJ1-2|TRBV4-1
ASSQESGYGYT
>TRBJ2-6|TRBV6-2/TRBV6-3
TTSRGGHYSGANVLT
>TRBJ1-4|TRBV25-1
ASRDGGGEKLF
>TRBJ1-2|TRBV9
ASSATGYGYT
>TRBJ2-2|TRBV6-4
ACRKTAGTDGELF